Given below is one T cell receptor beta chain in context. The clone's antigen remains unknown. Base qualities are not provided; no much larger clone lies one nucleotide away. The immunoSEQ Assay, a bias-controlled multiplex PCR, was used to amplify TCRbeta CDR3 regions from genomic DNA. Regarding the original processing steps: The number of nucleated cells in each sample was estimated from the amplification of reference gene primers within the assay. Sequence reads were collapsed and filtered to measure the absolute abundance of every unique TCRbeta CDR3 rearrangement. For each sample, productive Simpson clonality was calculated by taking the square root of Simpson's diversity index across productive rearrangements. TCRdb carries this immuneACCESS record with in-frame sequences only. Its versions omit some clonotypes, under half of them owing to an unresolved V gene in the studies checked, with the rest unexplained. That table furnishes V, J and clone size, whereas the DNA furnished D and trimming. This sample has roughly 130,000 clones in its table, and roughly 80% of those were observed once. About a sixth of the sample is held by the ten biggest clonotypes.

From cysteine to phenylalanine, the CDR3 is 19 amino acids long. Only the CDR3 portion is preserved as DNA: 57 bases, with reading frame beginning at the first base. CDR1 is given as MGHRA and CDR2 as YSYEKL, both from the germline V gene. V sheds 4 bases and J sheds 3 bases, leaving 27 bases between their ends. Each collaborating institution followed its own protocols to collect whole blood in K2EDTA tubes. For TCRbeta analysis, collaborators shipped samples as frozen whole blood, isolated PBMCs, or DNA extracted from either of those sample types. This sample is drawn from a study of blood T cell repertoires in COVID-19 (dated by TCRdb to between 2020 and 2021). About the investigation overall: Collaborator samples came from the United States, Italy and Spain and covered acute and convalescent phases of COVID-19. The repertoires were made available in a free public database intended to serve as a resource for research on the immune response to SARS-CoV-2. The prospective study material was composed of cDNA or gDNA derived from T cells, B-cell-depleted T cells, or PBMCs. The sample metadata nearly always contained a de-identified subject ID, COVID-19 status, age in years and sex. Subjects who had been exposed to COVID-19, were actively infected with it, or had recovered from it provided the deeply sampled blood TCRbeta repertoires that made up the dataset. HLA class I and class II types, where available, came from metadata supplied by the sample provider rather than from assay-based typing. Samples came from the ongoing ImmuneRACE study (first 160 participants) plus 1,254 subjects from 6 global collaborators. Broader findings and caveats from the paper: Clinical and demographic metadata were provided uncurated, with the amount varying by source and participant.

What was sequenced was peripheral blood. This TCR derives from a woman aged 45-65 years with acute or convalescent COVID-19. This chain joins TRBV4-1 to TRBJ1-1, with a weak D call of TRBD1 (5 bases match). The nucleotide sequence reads TGCGCCAGCAGCCGAGACCCTAACCTGGAGGGGTTGGGAGACACTGAAGCTTTCTTT. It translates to CASSRDPNLEGLGDTEAFF.